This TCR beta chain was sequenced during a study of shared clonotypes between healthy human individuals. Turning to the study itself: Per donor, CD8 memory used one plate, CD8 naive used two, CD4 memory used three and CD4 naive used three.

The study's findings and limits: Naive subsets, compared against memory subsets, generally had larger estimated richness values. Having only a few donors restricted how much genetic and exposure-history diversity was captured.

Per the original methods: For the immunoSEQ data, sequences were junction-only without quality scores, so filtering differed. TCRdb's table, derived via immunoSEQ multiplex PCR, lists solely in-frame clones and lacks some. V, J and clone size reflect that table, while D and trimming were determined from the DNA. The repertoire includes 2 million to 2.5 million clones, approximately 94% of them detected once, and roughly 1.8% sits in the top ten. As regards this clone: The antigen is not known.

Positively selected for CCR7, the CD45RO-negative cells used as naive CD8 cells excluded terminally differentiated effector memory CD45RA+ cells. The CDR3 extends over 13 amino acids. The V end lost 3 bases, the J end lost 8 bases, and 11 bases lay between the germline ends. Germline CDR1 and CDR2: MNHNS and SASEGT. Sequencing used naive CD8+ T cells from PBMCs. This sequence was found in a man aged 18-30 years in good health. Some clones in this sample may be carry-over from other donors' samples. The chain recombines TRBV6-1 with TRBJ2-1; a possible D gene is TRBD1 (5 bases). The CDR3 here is CASSDVQGHEQFF. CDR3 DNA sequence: TGTGCCAGCAGTGATGTGCAGGGCCATGAGCAGTTCTTC.